This T cell receptor beta chain is drawn from a study of T cells in Graves' hyperthyroidism and ophthalmopathy (dated by TCRdb to about 2019). At the level of the whole study: Peripheral blood samples were taken at initial diagnosis, before any treatment was given. TCR V-J signatures able to tell the groups apart were searched for in a discovery cohort of some 97 patients, of whom about 40 had Graves' ophthalmopathy and under 65 had stable Graves' hyperthyroidism. Prospective prediction of ophthalmopathy was tested in an independent validation cohort consisting of 18 hyperthyroidism patients and approximately 16 patients who later progressed to ophthalmopathy. The 75 to 100 discovery patients were randomly split 7:3 into training and test sets. Thyroid tissue and blood T-cell repertoires from about six Graves' hyperthyroidism patients were also compared in the study. Following sampling, methimazole starting at 30 mg daily was given to hyperthyroidism patients, and high-dose intravenous methylprednisolone was given to ophthalmopathy patients. The paper describes TCR Vbeta CDR3 sequencing of more than 120 peripheral blood samples, made up of approximately 40 ophthalmopathy patients, around 73 hyperthyroidism patients and roughly 17 progressor patients.

This clonotype was counted at least ten times. Its cognate antigen has yet to be identified. No base-level quality is on record; no much larger clone is a single base apart. Hyperthyroidism patients were newly diagnosed, had a disease duration of under 2 months, and were aged 18 to 65 years. Any patient with an uncontrolled infection, another autoimmune disease, pregnancy or lactation was excluded. Diagnoses were established on the basis of clinical symptoms, serum thyroxine and TRAb, thyroid ultrasound, and orbital computed tomography. For progressor patients, blood was drawn at the first diagnosis of hyperthyroidism, before any ophthalmopathy symptoms had appeared. PBMCs were separated from around 9.1 ml of fresh peripheral blood using Ficoll-Paque density gradient centrifugation. Progressor patients were initially diagnosed with Graves' hyperthyroidism and developed ophthalmopathy during follow-up. Total RNA was extracted using Trizol reagent, and RNA quality was assessed on an Agilent 2100 Bioanalyzer.

The paper's findings and limits, for the study overall: In cross-validation, a model built on a 13 V-J signature told ophthalmopathy apart from stable hyperthyroidism with roughly 87% sensitivity and about 81% specificity, and in testing the same model reached 80%/75%. In validation, the model predicted progression to ophthalmopathy a median of about 6.5 months before onset, with about 70% sensitivity and roughly 77% specificity. Most expanded thyroid clonotypes (frequency above 0.001) were also found in blood, which suggests that blood repertoires may mirror thyroid immune responses. No statistical method was used to set the sample size in advance, and investigators knew the group allocation.

The TCR beta CDR3 regions were amplified from RNA transcripts. The TCR CDR3 was subjected to a first round of RT-PCR using the HTBI primer set and the Qiagen OneStep RT-PCR kit. Libraries were constructed in a second round of multiplex PCR, after which size selection and purification were performed. Paired-end sequencing of the libraries was performed with 100 bp reads on an Illumina HiSeq2000. In the original analysis: SOAPnuke was used to process the raw data, removing reads that contained adapters or uncalled bases, had a mean Phred below 15, or lacked an exact match to the constant primer or identifier. COPE v1.2.5 was used to merge high-quality paired reads, and clonotypes were defined as unique nucleotide sequences. MiTCR v1.1 was used to align the clonotypes against IMGT TRBV, TRBD and TRBJ reference segments. Only V-J combinations with frequency above 0.0001, covering 99% to 99.2% of repertoires, were analysed. The TCS score was defined as F50 (clonal expansion) divided by E x V (chaos), with BLOSUM62-based TCRdist calculated between CDR3 peptides within each V-J. Welch's t-statistics and random forest reduced fewer than 600 V-J features to about 12, which were used in a naive Bayes classifier (R e1071). TCRdb reanalyzed the raw reads on its own, using fastp at Q25 for trimming and MiXCR for clone calling, and kept in-frame beta chains. Every distinct CDR3 protein forms one entry, paired with its most common genes and DNA. It is TCRdb's table, rather than the study itself, that gives the V and J calls and clone size. In all, the sample holds approximately 270,000 distinct CDR3 sequences, and more than 14% of those were seen once. The ten most abundant clones make up roughly 15% of the sample.

The TCR originated in a woman aged 40 to 50 with Graves' hyperthyroidism that later progressed to Graves' ophthalmopathy. The specimen sequenced was blood.

The CDR3: CASSLEGVNEQFF. The DNA sequence follows: TGTGCCAGCAGTCTTGAGGGTGTCAATGAGCAGTTCTTC. The chain joins TRBV3-1 to TRBJ2-1; the D gene is possibly TRBD2, with 5 bases matching. The CDR3 spans 13 residues, from the cysteine through the phenylalanine. Only CDR3 DNA remains: 39 bases, in frame from the first base. CDR1 LGHDT and CDR2 YNNKEL are derived from the germline V gene (reference sequence). The germline ends are 12 bases apart after V is trimmed by 6 bases and J by 6 bases.